Presented here are 31 T cell receptor beta chains from one specimen sequenced in a study of siplizumab effects on memory and regulatory T cells. Some clones are missing from TCRdb's copy, which holds only in-frame ones; the method was immunoSEQ multiplex PCR. The sample has tens of thousands of clones, about 90% seen once. Sequenced: Tregs sorted from blood. The source is a human donor in good health.

The chain has TRBV28 and TRBJ2-1; 12 bases align to TRBD2. After removal of 7 bases from V and 6 bases from J, the junction contained 4 bases not matched to a gene. Per germline, CDR1 MDHEN and CDR2 SYDVKM. The CDR3 has 14 amino acids. CDR3 amino acids: CASMGLAGTNEQFF. CDR3 DNA: TGTGCCAGCATGGGACTAGCGGGCACCAATGAGCAGTTCTTC.

The CDR3 sequence is CASSGVLARTDTQYF. As DNA, the CDR3 is TGCGCCAGCAGTGGGGTACTAGCCCGCACAGATACGCAGTATTTT. J is TRBJ2-3 and V is TRBV10-1, with D tentatively TRBD2 (6 bases). V lost 4 bases and J 1 base, leaving 12 bases between the germline ends. This CDR3 region has 15 residues. CDR1 and CDR2 from the germline V gene are WNHNN and SYGVQD (reference sequence).

CDR3 in DNA: TGTGCCAGCAGAGCCGAGCGGGTCCGCCAAGAGACCCAGTACTTC. Protein product: CASRAERVRQETQYF. The chain is built from TRBV2 and TRBJ2-5; possibly TRBD2 for D (6 bases). This CDR3 is built from 15 residues. Germline V gene lookup returns CDR1 SNHLY and CDR2 FYNNEI. V lost 6 bases, J lost 1 base, and 15 bases lay in between.

This clone was observed a single time. The rearrangement joins TRBV27 to TRBJ2-7; no firm D call. Germline V gene lookup returns CDR1 MNHEY and CDR2 SMNVEV (reference sequence). This CDR3 comprises 11 residues. V dropped 2 bases and J dropped 5 bases, with 4 bases sitting between them. The CDR3: CASSLDDEQYF. The CDR3 DNA sequence: TGTGCCAGCAGTTTAGATGACGAGCAGTACTTC.

This sequence joins TRBV5-1 and TRBJ1-2; possibly TRBD1 for D (5 bases). Germline V CDR1 and CDR2: SGHRS, YFSETQ. V dropped 5 bases and J dropped 3 bases, with 8 bases sitting between them. The CDR3 is made up of 12 amino acids. CDR3 amino acids: CASRAGYYGYTF. The CDR3 DNA sequence: TGCGCCAGCAGAGCAGGGTACTATGGCTACACCTTC.

This chain links TRBV9 with TRBJ2-7; 11 bases fit TRBD2. CDR3 size: 16 residues. With 0 bases clipped from V and 5 bases from J, the junction kept 7 bases outside the gene matches. In germline, CDR1 is SGDLS, CDR2 YYNGEE. CDR3 amino acids: CASSVDWASGRNEQYF. CDR3 nucleotides: TGTGCCAGCAGCGTAGATTGGGCTAGCGGGAGGAACGAGCAGTACTTC.

CDR3 loop: CASTSRVWQYF. CDR3 DNA: TGTGCCAGCACAAGCAGGGTGTGGCAGTACTTC. This chain connects TRBV6-1 to TRBJ2-7, with D tentatively TRBD1 (5 bases). Germline V gene lookup returns CDR1 MNHNS and CDR2 SASEGT. CDR3 length: 11 amino acids. The V gene lost 7 bases and the J gene lost 9 bases, with 13 bases spanning the gap.

The chain combines TRBV29-1 with TRBJ1-5; D uncertain. Trimming stripped 5 bases from V and 3 bases from J, with 11 bases between. The CDR3 extends over 13 amino acids. CDR1 and CDR2 from the germline V gene are SQVTM and ANQGSEA. CDR3 region: CSVSWANNQPQHF. The CDR3 DNA reads TGCAGCGTTTCTTGGGCCAACAATCAGCCCCAGCATTTT. The complete variable domain, with remaining parts taken from reference TRBV29-1 and TRBJ1-5, reads SAVISQKPSRDICQRGTSLTIQCQVDSQVTMMFWYRQQPGQSLTLIATANQGSEATYESGFVIDKFPISRPNLTFSTLTVSNMSPEDSSIYLCSVSWANNQPQHFGDGTRLSIL.

This clone has a single count. The V and J genes are TRBV7-2 and TRBJ1-1; 8 positions match TRBD1. The CDR3 runs to 15 residues. The germline V gene encodes CDR1 SGHTA and CDR2 FQGNSA. With V trimmed by 0 bases and J by 7 bases, 7 bases remained unmatched. The CDR3 nucleotides read TGTGCCAGCAGCTTAGCACAGGGGGGTAATGGTGAAGCTTTCTTT. This translates into CASSLAQGGNGEAFF.

The chain uses TRBV19 and TRBJ2-7; D not certain. Per germline, CDR1 LNHDA and CDR2 SQIVND (reference sequence). V was clipped by 1 base and J by 0 bases, with 4 bases between them. The CDR3 is made up of 13 amino acids. CDR3 sequence: CASSIVGSYEQYF. The CDR3 DNA follows: TGTGCCAGTAGTATAGTTGGCTCCTACGAGCAGTACTTC.

The count of this clone is one. The CDR3 region is CASSGRGLGSGANVLTF. In DNA form, the CDR3 reads TGCGCCAGCAGTGGTAGGGGGTTAGGCTCTGGGGCCAACGTCCTGACTTTC. The chain carries TRBV10-2 and TRBJ2-6, with a weak D call TRBD1 (6 bases). CDR3 length: 17 residues. Trimming stripped 4 bases from V and 0 bases from J, with 13 bases between. CDR1 and CDR2 from the germline V gene are WSHSY and SAAADI.

This clone came up once. This rearrangement joins TRBV11-2 to TRBJ1-2; tentatively, D is TRBD1 (6 bases). From germline, CDR1 is SGHAT and CDR2 FQNNGV. This CDR3 spans 14 amino acids. Trimming left V 0 bases short and J 7 bases short, with 12 bases between. CDR3 sequence (DNA): TGTGCCAGCAGCTTAGATAGGGGGGGAACTGGCTACACCTTC. Protein sequence: CASSLDRGGTGYTF.

The V gene is TRBV6-1, the J gene TRBJ1-5, with a possible D match to TRBD1 (5 bases). Trimming took 6 bases from V and 6 from J, leaving 15 bases between them. The germline V gene has CDR1 MNHNS and CDR2 SASEGT. This CDR3 has 14 amino acids. As DNA, the CDR3 is TGTGCCAGCAGCGCAGGGAGGGTCATTCAGCCCCAGCATTTT. Amino acids: CASSAGRVIQPQHF.

This sequence joins TRBV19 and TRBJ1-5; D is perhaps TRBD1 (6 bases). The CDR3 runs 14 residues. The V gene lost 7 bases and the J gene lost 1 base, with 11 bases spanning the gap. From germline, CDR1 is LNHDA and CDR2 SQIVND (reference sequence). CDR3 residues: CASMGATSNQPQHF. As DNA, the CDR3 is TGTGCCAGTATGGGGGCCACAAGCAATCAGCCCCAGCATTTT.

The J gene is TRBJ2-3, the V gene TRBV5-1; TRBD2 is a possible D gene (6 bases). Trimming pared 2 bases from V and 4 bases from J, leaving 14 bases between. CDR3 length: 15 amino acids. Germline-derived CDR1 and CDR2 are SGHRS and YFSETQ. This chain's CDR3 is CASSLTGGKADTQYF. DNA of the CDR3: TGCGCCAGCAGCTTAACAGGCGGGAAGGCAGATACGCAGTATTTT.

The DNA for the CDR3 is TGTGCCAGCGGTTCGGCATCCACAGATACGCAGTATTTT. This gives the protein CASGSASTDTQYF. The V gene is TRBV7-3, the J gene TRBJ2-3; no clear D. The germline V gene encodes CDR1 SGHTA and CDR2 FQGTGA. V was clipped by 8 bases and J by 2 bases, with 11 bases between them. The CDR3 consists of 13 residues.

The V call is TRBV5-4, the J call TRBJ2-7; no firm D call. Trimming cost V 4 bases and J 3 bases, with 17 bases left between them. Per germline, CDR1 SGHNT and CDR2 YYREEE (reference sequence). This CDR3 is built from 15 residues. In DNA, the CDR3 is TGTGCCAGCAGCCCCAAAGGGATGGTGAGCTACGAGCAGTACTTC. This gives the protein CASSPKGMVSYEQYF.

The chain links TRBV11-2 to TRBJ2-7; 8 bases fit TRBD2. Unmatched junction bases numbered 8, after V lost 5 bases and J lost 2 bases. Germline V gene data show CDR1 as SGHAT and CDR2 as FQNNGV. The CDR3 is 15 amino acids. The DNA of the CDR3 is TGTGCCAGCAGCCCCGGGGGGGTGTTCGCCTACGAGCAGTACTTC. Translation: CASSPGGVFAYEQYF. The whole variable domain, filled in from reference TRBV11-2 and TRBJ2-7, reads EAGVAQSPRYKIIEKRQSVAFWCNPISGHATLYWYQQILGQGPKLLIQFQNNGVVDDSQLPKDRFSAERLKGVDSTLKIQPAKLEDSAVYLCASSPGGVFAYEQYFGPGTRLTVT.

This chain links TRBV6-5 with TRBJ2-1; 10 bases map to TRBD2. This CDR3 comprises 15 residues. Losses at the gene ends were 5 bases for V and 2 bases for J; bases not matched to a gene: 3. Germline V lookup: CDR1 MNHEY, CDR2 SVGAGI. CDR3 loop: CASSPTSGTYNEQFF. The CDR3 DNA follows: TGTGCCAGCAGTCCTACTAGCGGGACCTACAATGAGCAGTTCTTC.

V and J are TRBV20-1 and TRBJ2-7; a possible D gene is TRBD1 (5 bases). V was clipped by 1 base and J by 6 bases, with 7 bases between them. The CDR3 is made up of 11 amino acids. Germline-derived CDR1 and CDR2 are DFQATT and SNEGSKA (reference sequence). The CDR3 loop reads CSARARGEQYF. CDR3 DNA sequence: TGCAGTGCTAGAGCTAGGGGCGAGCAGTACTTC.

J is TRBJ1-2 and V is TRBV6-5; D might be TRBD1 (6 bases). Trimming removed 5 bases from V and 8 bases from J, with 15 bases in between. The V gene's germline CDR1 is MNHEY and CDR2 SVGAGI. CDR3 length: 13 amino acids. CDR3 bases: TGTGCCAGCAGTATGTTGGGGGCCAAGGGCTACACCTTC. It specifies CASSMLGAKGYTF.

The J gene is TRBJ2-2, the V gene TRBV4-2; perhaps TRBD1 as D (6 bases). CDR3 length: 16 residues. Germline assignment: CDR1 LGHNA and CDR2 YNFKEQ. Deletions cut 8 bases from V and 2 bases from J, with 18 bases between. The DNA of the CDR3 is TGTGCCAGCCAGGGGCGTGGGGCGCGAAACACCGGGGAGCTGTTTTTT. Translating it yields CASQGRGARNTGELFF.

This clone was counted a single time. The rearrangement joins TRBV19 to TRBJ1-6; D might be TRBD1 (6 bases). This CDR3 has 14 amino acids. V was cut by 3 bases and J by 9 bases, with 12 bases left in between. Germline-derived CDR1 and CDR2 are LNHDA and SQIVND (reference sequence). The CDR3 is CASSIKDSRSPLHF. CDR3 DNA sequence: TGTGCCAGTAGTATTAAGGACAGCCGTTCACCCCTCCACTTT.

The chain combines TRBV11-2 with TRBJ2-3; a weak D match, TRBD2 (5 bases). The CDR3 runs 16 residues. Trimming stripped 5 bases from V and 0 bases from J, with 15 bases between. The germline V gene has CDR1 SGHAT and CDR2 FQNNGV. In nucleotides, the CDR3 is TGTGCCAGCAGCATCGGACTCGTACCTAGCACAGATACGCAGTATTTT. Its protein product is CASSIGLVPSTDTQYF.

J is TRBJ2-6 and V is TRBV19; no clear D. This CDR3 is 15 amino acids long. Germline loops: CDR1 LNHDA, CDR2 SQIVND (reference sequence). The V end lost 3 bases, the J end lost 0 bases, and 6 bases lay between the germline ends. The CDR3 sequence: CASSIQGSGANVLTF. The CDR3 DNA reads as TGTGCCAGTAGTATCCAAGGCTCTGGGGCCAACGTCCTGACTTTC.

The V gene is TRBV5-1, the J gene TRBJ2-3; TRBD2 agrees at 9 bases. This CDR3 region has 17 residues. Germline V lookup: CDR1 SGHRS, CDR2 YFSETQ. Trimming removed 5 bases from V and 1 base from J; junction bases left unmatched: 11. The CDR3 nucleotides are TGCGCCAGCAGTAATCCTTTTAGCGGGAGAGGCACAGATACGCAGTATTTT. Amino acid sequence: CASSNPFSGRGTDTQYF.

The V call is TRBV11-3, the J call TRBJ2-3, with D perhaps assigned TRBD1 or TRBD2 (6 bases each). Deletions cut 1 base from V and 2 bases from J, with 16 bases between. Germline CDR1 and CDR2: SGHNT and YENEEA. This CDR3 region has 17 residues. The CDR3 region is CASSLALGGQFTDTQYF. Written as DNA, the CDR3 is TGTGCCAGCAGCTTAGCTCTGGGGGGACAATTCACAGATACGCAGTATTTT. The whole variable domain, remainder taken from reference TRBV11-3 and TRBJ2-3, is EAGVVQSPRYKIIEKKQPVAFWCNPISGHNTLYWYLQNLGQGPELLIRYENEEAVDDSQLPKDRFSAERLKGVDSTLKIQPAELGDSAVYLCASSLALGGQFTDTQYFGPGTRLTVL.

This rearrangement joins TRBV27 to TRBJ1-6; unclear D gene. Deletions cut 6 bases from V and 0 bases from J, with 18 bases between. Per germline, CDR1 MNHEY and CDR2 SMNVEV (reference sequence). The CDR3 totals 18 residues. CDR3 residues: CASSPGILEGSYNSPLHF. The CDR3 DNA reads TGTGCCAGCAGCCCCGGGATTCTGGAGGGCTCCTATAATTCACCCCTCCACTTT.

The rearrangement links TRBV7-2 to TRBJ1-5, with 12 bases fitting TRBD1. CDR3 length: 15 residues. Germline CDR1 and CDR2: SGHTA and FQGNSA. Trimming at V came to 5 bases and at J to 5 bases, leaving 4 bases not matched to a gene. In nucleotides, the CDR3 is TGTGCCAGCAGCCGGGACAGGGGGCTATATCAGCCCCAGCATTTT. Residues: CASSRDRGLYQPQHF.

The chain has TRBV29-1 and TRBJ2-5; D may be TRBD1 (6 bases). V was trimmed by 4 bases and J by 5 bases, leaving 8 bases between them. This CDR3 has 11 amino acids. The germline V gene encodes CDR1 SQVTM and CDR2 ANQGSEA. The CDR3 region has the DNA TGCAGCGTTGCAAGGGGGGAGACCCAGTACTTC. Residues: CSVARGETQYF. The entire variable domain, with the rest obtained from reference TRBV29-1 and TRBJ2-5, is as follows: SAVISQKPSRDICQRGTSLTIQCQVDSQVTMMFWYRQQPGQSLTLIATANQGSEATYESGFVIDKFPISRPNLTFSTLTVSNMSPEDSSIYLCSVARGETQYFGPGTRLLVL.

This rearrangement joins TRBV18 to TRBJ2-7; D unclear. Trimming pared 3 bases from V and 6 bases from J, leaving 6 bases between. The CDR3 has 11 residues. CDR1 and CDR2 from the germline V gene are KGHSH and LQKENI. The CDR3 region has the DNA TGTGCCAGCTCACCGGCGAGCGAGCAGTACTTC. This codes for CASSPASEQYF.